Below are 30 T cell receptor beta chains sequenced from a single sample in a study of a mutant IDH1 vaccine in newly diagnosed glioma. This sample's time point: week 47, end of study. Doses comprised 300 ug of mutant IDH1 20-mer peptide each, plus topical imiquimod. For these TCRs, the target antigens are not known. The repertoire was sequenced with immunoSEQ multiplex PCR; TCRdb's copy has only in-frame clones and lacks some. The sample consists of 60,000 to 70,000 clones, over 80% of them appearing once. The sample consisted of PBMCs, taken from a glioma patient whose treatment included an IDH1 peptide vaccine. These receptors were taken from a man under 40 with glioma.

The chain has TRBV5-1 and TRBJ2-7, with 7 bases fitting TRBD1. J gave up 1 base and V 4 bases, and 8 bases lay outside the gene matches. The germline gives CDR1 SGHRS, CDR2 YFSETQ. This CDR3 has 15 amino acids. The CDR3 reads CASSLGTAVSYEQYF. CDR3 in DNA: TGCGCCAGCAGCCTCGGGACAGCCGTATCCTACGAGCAGTACTTC.

The rearrangement uses TRBV19 and TRBJ2-2; 9 bases match TRBD2. J was trimmed by 2 bases and V by 5 bases; bases with no gene match: 6. The CDR3 runs to 16 residues. Germline V gene sequence: CDR1 LNHDA, CDR2 SQIVND (reference sequence). The CDR3 DNA reads TGTGCCAGTAGTCTTCGGACTAGCGCAAACACCGGGGAGCTGTTTTTT. This codes for CASSLRTSANTGELFF. Full variable domain (outside the CDR3, taken from reference TRBV19 and TRBJ2-2): DGGITQSPKYLFRKEGQNVTLSCEQNLNHDAMYWYRQDPGQGLRLIYYSQIVNDFQKGDIAEGYSVSREKKESFPLTVTSAQKNPTAFYLCASSLRTSANTGELFFGEGSRLTVL.

Only a few counts were recorded for this clone. The chain combines TRBV15 with TRBJ1-5; weak D call: TRBD1 (6 bases). The germline CDR1 and CDR2 sequences are LNHNV and YYDKDF (reference sequence). V lost 1 base, J lost 0 bases, and 10 bases lay in between. The CDR3 has 16 residues. The CDR3 coding sequence is TGTGCCACCAGCAGAGTCTACAGGGATAGCAATCAGCCCCAGCATTTT. Translating gives CATSRVYRDSNQPQHF.

This rearrangement joins TRBV27 to TRBJ1-6; a weak D match, TRBD1 (5 bases). V lost 2 bases and J lost 5, with 10 bases in between. Germline values: CDR1 MNHEY, CDR2 SMNVEV (reference sequence). This CDR3 has 15 amino acids. CDR3 loop: CASSLEGRHNSPLHF. DNA of the CDR3: TGTGCCAGCAGTTTAGAGGGGCGGCATAATTCACCCCTCCACTTT.

V gene TRBV10-2 combines with J gene TRBJ2-3; weak D call: TRBD2 (5 bases). Germline lookup yields CDR1 WSHSY and CDR2 SAAADI. Deletions cut 5 bases from V and 6 bases from J, with 15 bases between. This CDR3 contains 14 residues. The CDR3 here is CASSPRDVVDTQYF. The CDR3 nucleotides read TGCGCCAGCAGTCCCCGGGATGTTGTGGATACGCAGTATTTT.

This clone was detected once. The CDR3 DNA sequence: TGTGCCTGGAGTTACGGGGGGCCAAGGCATGAGCAGTTCTTC. Amino acid sequence: CAWSYGGPRHEQFF. The J gene is TRBJ2-1, the V gene TRBV30; D might be TRBD2 (7 bases). Germline V gene data show CDR1 as GTSNPN and CDR2 as SVGIG (reference sequence). The CDR3 sequence is 14 residues long. Trimming removed 2 bases at V and 8 bases at J, with 16 bases between.

CDR3 protein: CASSLITFVGGANEKLFF. CDR3 DNA sequence: TGTGCCAGCAGTTTAATTACTTTCGTGGGAGGAGCTAATGAAAAACTGTTTTTT. The chain is built from TRBV28 and TRBJ1-4; D gene uncertain. CDR3 length: 18 amino acids. Trimming took 2 bases from V and 3 from J, leaving 19 bases between them. Germline CDR1 is MDHEN and CDR2 is SYDVKM.

V gene TRBV2 combines with J gene TRBJ2-5; 7 bases are shared with TRBD1. This CDR3 contains 14 residues. With 6 bases clipped from V and 4 bases from J, the junction kept 8 bases outside the gene matches. CDR1 is SNHLY and CDR2 is FYNNEI in the germline V gene. Here the CDR3 DNA reads TGTGCCAGCAGGGAGACAGGGTACGGAGAGACCCAGTACTTC. It codes for CASRETGYGETQYF.

V is TRBV13 and J is TRBJ1-6, with D unclear. The CDR3 consists of 15 residues. Germline CDR1 reads PRHDT; CDR2 reads FYEKMQ (reference sequence). Trimming took 8 bases from V and 0 from J, leaving 11 bases between them. CDR3 protein: CASGVGDSYNSPLHF. The CDR3 DNA reads TGTGCCAGCGGAGTGGGAGACTCCTATAATTCACCCCTCCACTTT.

The chain couples TRBV2 to TRBJ2-7; D ambiguous. The CDR3 has 12 amino acids. Germline-derived CDR1 and CDR2 are SNHLY and FYNNEI. V lost 3 bases, J lost 4 bases, and 7 bases lay in between. For the CDR3, the DNA is TGTGCCAGCAGTGATACGGATTACGAGCAGTACTTC. Its protein is CASSDTDYEQYF.

CDR3 bases: TGTGCCAGCAGCAAGTGGACAGGGGAAACAGATACGCAGTATTTT. Translating gives CASSKWTGETDTQYF. The J gene is TRBJ2-3, the V gene TRBV7-9, with 9 bases matching TRBD1. CDR3 size: 15 residues. Germline trimming cut 5 bases from V and 3 bases from J; bases unmatched to any gene: 6. Germline V gene sequence: CDR1 SEHNR, CDR2 FQNEAQ (reference sequence).

The sample holds one count of this clone. J is TRBJ2-3 and V is TRBV4-1; possibly TRBD1 or TRBD2 for D (5 bases each). V lost 1 base and J lost 2, with 13 bases in between. The CDR3 consists of 16 residues. Germline values: CDR1 MGHRA, CDR2 YSYEKL. The CDR3 protein is CASSQGGAISTDTQYF. CDR3 nucleotides: TGCGCCAGCAGCCAAGGAGGGGCCATATCCACAGATACGCAGTATTTT.

The V gene is TRBV28, the J gene TRBJ2-7; perhaps TRBD2 as D (5 bases). The CDR3 covers 12 residues. The germline gives CDR1 MDHEN, CDR2 SYDVKM. Trimming removed 3 bases from V and 4 bases from J, with 7 bases in between. CDR3 nucleotide sequence: TGTGCCAGCAGTTTCGCGGGTTACGAGCAGTACTTC. Translation: CASSFAGYEQYF.

V is TRBV5-6 and J is TRBJ1-2; D not certain. V lost 1 base and J 0 bases, leaving 16 bases between the germline ends. This CDR3 has 17 amino acids. The germline gives CDR1 SGHDT, CDR2 YYEEEE. As DNA, the CDR3 is TGTGCCAGCAGCTTGAGGCAGACATCGAGTTCTAACTATGGCTACACCTTC. Its protein is CASSLRQTSSSNYGYTF.

The chain combines TRBV25-1 with TRBJ2-5; D is perhaps TRBD1 (6 bases). TRBJ2-7 explains the end of the DNA better; the J call may be wrong. Germline-derived CDR1 and CDR2 are MGHDK and SYGVNS. This CDR3 is 14 amino acids long. The CDR3 reads CASSESDRVYEQYF. CDR3 in DNA: TGTGCCAGCAGTGAGTCGGACAGAGTCTACGAGCAGTACTTC.

The V and J genes are TRBV19 and TRBJ1-1, with no clear D. The CDR3 runs to 10 residues. The V end was cut by 5 bases, the J end by 7 bases, with 5 bases between. CDR1 is LNHDA and CDR2 is SQIVND in the germline V gene (reference sequence). The CDR3 spells CASSDYEAFF. The CDR3 DNA sequence: TGTGCCAGTAGTGACTATGAAGCTTTCTTT.

The chain employs TRBV5-6 and TRBJ2-7; D might be TRBD1 or TRBD2, each matching 6 bases. Germline V CDR1 and CDR2: SGHDT, YYEEEE. This CDR3 comprises 14 residues. The V end was cut by 2 bases, the J end by 6 bases, with 15 bases between. The CDR3 nucleotides read TGTGCCAGCAGCTTACAGGGAGGTCTTGGCGAGCAGTACTTC. It specifies CASSLQGGLGEQYF.

This chain joins TRBV11-2 and TRBJ2-1, with 7 bases identical to TRBD1. This CDR3 region has 17 residues. With 8 bases clipped from V and 0 bases from J, the junction kept 13 bases outside the gene matches. CDR1 and CDR2 from the germline V gene are SGHAT and FQNNGV. This chain's CDR3 is CASRSGQPMSSYNEQFF. CDR3 coding DNA: TGTGCCAGCCGGTCGGGACAGCCGATGAGCTCCTACAATGAGCAGTTCTTC.

The chain is built from TRBV18 and TRBJ2-1, with 10 bases lining up with TRBD2. V shed 4 bases, J shed 7 bases, and the junction held 7 bases outside the gene matches. Germline V gene data show CDR1 as KGHSH and CDR2 as LQKENI. This CDR3 has 15 residues. The CDR3 loop reads CASSLERGGRNEQFF. In DNA form, the CDR3 reads TGTGCCAGCTCACTCGAGCGGGGGGGCCGGAATGAGCAGTTCTTC.

The chain carries TRBV2 and TRBJ2-5, with 10 bases fitting TRBD1. TRBJ2-7 matches the DNA end more closely, so the J call is doubtful. The CDR3 has 12 amino acids. Germline-derived CDR1 and CDR2 are SNHLY and FYNNEI. CDR3 DNA sequence: TGTGCCAGCTGCCGGGACAGGGGCGAGCAGTACTTC. It specifies CASCRDRGEQYF.

The chain employs TRBV6-5 and TRBJ2-5; D may be TRBD1 or TRBD2 (6 bases each). The CDR3 runs to 15 residues. V was cut by 8 bases and J by 3 bases, with 19 bases left in between. Germline CDR1 is MNHEY and CDR2 is SVGAGI. CDR3 bases: TGTGCCAGCCGCGATGTGTGGGGGGCCGAAGAGACCCAGTACTTC. It yields the protein CASRDVWGAEETQYF.

The rearrangement links TRBV28 to TRBJ1-2; 12 bases align to TRBD1. Losses at the gene ends were 6 bases for V and 2 bases for J; bases not matched to a gene: 7. CDR3 length: 16 residues. In germline, CDR1 is MDHEN, CDR2 SYDVKM. This CDR3 is CASSEGQGAINYGYTF. DNA for the CDR3: TGTGCCAGCAGCGAGGGACAGGGGGCGATAAACTATGGCTACACCTTC.

The chain employs TRBV27 and TRBJ2-7; no reliable D call. The CDR3 is made up of 13 amino acids. The V end lost 3 bases, the J end lost 6 bases, and 12 bases lay between the germline ends. Per germline, CDR1 MNHEY and CDR2 SMNVEV (reference sequence). CDR3 sequence: CASSLFSSREQYF. CDR3 DNA: TGTGCCAGCAGTTTGTTCAGCTCTCGCGAGCAGTACTTC.

The CDR3 region is CASSEAPANYGYTF. CDR3 coding DNA: TGTGCCAGCAGTGAAGCACCGGCTAACTATGGCTACACCTTC. The chain combines TRBV2 with TRBJ1-2; D is unresolved. Looked up from germline, CDR1 is SNHLY and CDR2 is FYNNEI. The V and J ends lost 0 bases and 0 bases respectively, with 5 bases between them. There are 14 residues in the CDR3.

The CDR3 here is CASSFSLGGEDETQYF. The CDR3, as DNA: TGTGCCAGCAGTTTTTCCCTCGGGGGGGAGGATGAGACCCAGTACTTC. The J gene is TRBJ2-5, the V gene TRBV28, with 8 bases lining up with TRBD2. Germline trimming cut 3 bases from V and 5 bases from J; bases unmatched to any gene: 11. Looked up from germline, CDR1 is MDHEN and CDR2 is SYDVKM. This CDR3 is built from 16 residues.

The J gene is TRBJ2-3, the V gene TRBV9; no reliable D call. The CDR3 sequence is 14 residues long. CDR1 SGDLS and CDR2 YYNGEE come from the germline V gene. The V end lost 2 bases, the J end lost 0 bases, and 7 bases lay between the germline ends. CDR3: CASSVLSSTDTQYF. CDR3 DNA: TGTGCCAGCAGCGTCCTTTCTAGCACAGATACGCAGTATTTT. The full variable domain, in which reference TRBV9 and TRBJ2-3 provide the parts outside the CDR3, is DSGVTQTPKHLITATGQRVTLRCSPRSGDLSVYWYQQSLDQGLQFLIQYYNGEERAKGNILERFSAQQFPDLHSELNLSSLELGDSALYFCASSVLSSTDTQYFGPGTRLTVL.

This clone was counted once. Compared with germline, one end of the junction differs, possibly owing to a read error. V usage is TRBV10-1 and J usage is TRBJ2-2; tentative D call: TRBD2 (6 bases). CDR3 size: 11 residues. CDR1 is WNHNN and CDR2 is SYGVQD in the germline V gene (reference sequence). CDR3: CASGEYGGLFF. DNA of the CDR3: TGCGCCAGCGGTGAATACGGGGGGCTGTTTTTT.

This clone was counted a single time. The chain carries TRBV6-5 and TRBJ1-3; TRBD1 is a possible D gene (6 bases). Trimming removed 0 bases at V and 5 bases at J, with 11 bases between. CDR1 is MNHEY and CDR2 is SVGAGI in the germline V gene. The CDR3 totals 15 residues. CDR3 loop: CASSYSGGPRNTIYF. CDR3 coding DNA: TGTGCCAGCAGTTACTCAGGGGGACCCAGAAACACCATATATTTT.

The chain carries TRBV5-6 and TRBJ2-3; D call uncertain. CDR3 length: 12 residues. Trimming removed 1 base at V and 14 bases at J, with 14 bases between. CDR1 and CDR2 from the germline V gene are SGHDT and YYEEEE. Here the CDR3 reads CASSLFSHGPYF. The CDR3, as DNA: TGTGCCAGCAGCTTGTTCAGCCACGGACCGTATTTT.

This chain connects TRBV28 to TRBJ1-6; D call uncertain. There are 13 residues in the CDR3. Germline V lookup: CDR1 MDHEN, CDR2 SYDVKM. Trimming took 6 bases from V and 8 from J, leaving 11 bases between them. The CDR3 region is CASRNTQHSPLHF. The CDR3, as DNA: TGTGCCAGCAGGAATACACAGCATTCACCCCTCCACTTT. Together with reference TRBV28 and TRBJ1-6, the CDR3 gives the full variable domain: DVKVTQSSRYLVKRTGEKVFLECVQDMDHENMFWYRQDPGLGLRLIYFSYDVKMKEKGDIPEGYSVSREKKERFSLILESASTNQTSMYLCASRNTQHSPLHFGNGTRLTVT.